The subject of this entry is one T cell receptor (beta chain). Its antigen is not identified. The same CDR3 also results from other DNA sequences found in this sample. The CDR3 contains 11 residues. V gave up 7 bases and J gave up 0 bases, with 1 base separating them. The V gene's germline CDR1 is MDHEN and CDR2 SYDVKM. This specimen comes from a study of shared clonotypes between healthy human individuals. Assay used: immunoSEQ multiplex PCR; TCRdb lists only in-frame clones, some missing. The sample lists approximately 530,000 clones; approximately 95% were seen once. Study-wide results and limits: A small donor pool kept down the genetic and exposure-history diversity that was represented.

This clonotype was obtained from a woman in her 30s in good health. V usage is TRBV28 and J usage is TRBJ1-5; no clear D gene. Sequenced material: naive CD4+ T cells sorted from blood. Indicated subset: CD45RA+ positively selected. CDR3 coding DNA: TGTGCCAGCAATAGCAATCAGCCCCAGCATTTT. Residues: CASNSNQPQHF.